Described below is a single T cell receptor (beta chain) sequence and its context. Its antigen is currently unknown. Profiled with immunoSEQ multiplex PCR; TCRdb holds only in-frame clones, not every one. Among some 310,000 clones, approximately 86% were seen once, and the ten largest hold around 0.91%. CDR1 is SGHDT and CDR2 is YYEEEE in the germline V gene. V was cut by 0 bases and J by 4 bases, with 11 bases left in between. The CDR3 contains 15 residues. The sample originates from a study of cytomegalovirus exposure and HLA in healthy donors. Whole-study results and caveats: First-cohort TCR clusters tended to co-occur in the roughly 130 validation repertoires, a later analysis found.

The sequence was obtained from a man aged 25 to 45 in good health and CMV-seronegative. Input material: PBMCs. The chain has TRBV5-6 and TRBJ1-5; D call uncertain. In nucleotides, the CDR3 is TGTGCCAGCAGCTTGGGGAGGCAGCTAAATCAGCCCCAGCATTTT. Protein product: CASSLGRQLNQPQHF.